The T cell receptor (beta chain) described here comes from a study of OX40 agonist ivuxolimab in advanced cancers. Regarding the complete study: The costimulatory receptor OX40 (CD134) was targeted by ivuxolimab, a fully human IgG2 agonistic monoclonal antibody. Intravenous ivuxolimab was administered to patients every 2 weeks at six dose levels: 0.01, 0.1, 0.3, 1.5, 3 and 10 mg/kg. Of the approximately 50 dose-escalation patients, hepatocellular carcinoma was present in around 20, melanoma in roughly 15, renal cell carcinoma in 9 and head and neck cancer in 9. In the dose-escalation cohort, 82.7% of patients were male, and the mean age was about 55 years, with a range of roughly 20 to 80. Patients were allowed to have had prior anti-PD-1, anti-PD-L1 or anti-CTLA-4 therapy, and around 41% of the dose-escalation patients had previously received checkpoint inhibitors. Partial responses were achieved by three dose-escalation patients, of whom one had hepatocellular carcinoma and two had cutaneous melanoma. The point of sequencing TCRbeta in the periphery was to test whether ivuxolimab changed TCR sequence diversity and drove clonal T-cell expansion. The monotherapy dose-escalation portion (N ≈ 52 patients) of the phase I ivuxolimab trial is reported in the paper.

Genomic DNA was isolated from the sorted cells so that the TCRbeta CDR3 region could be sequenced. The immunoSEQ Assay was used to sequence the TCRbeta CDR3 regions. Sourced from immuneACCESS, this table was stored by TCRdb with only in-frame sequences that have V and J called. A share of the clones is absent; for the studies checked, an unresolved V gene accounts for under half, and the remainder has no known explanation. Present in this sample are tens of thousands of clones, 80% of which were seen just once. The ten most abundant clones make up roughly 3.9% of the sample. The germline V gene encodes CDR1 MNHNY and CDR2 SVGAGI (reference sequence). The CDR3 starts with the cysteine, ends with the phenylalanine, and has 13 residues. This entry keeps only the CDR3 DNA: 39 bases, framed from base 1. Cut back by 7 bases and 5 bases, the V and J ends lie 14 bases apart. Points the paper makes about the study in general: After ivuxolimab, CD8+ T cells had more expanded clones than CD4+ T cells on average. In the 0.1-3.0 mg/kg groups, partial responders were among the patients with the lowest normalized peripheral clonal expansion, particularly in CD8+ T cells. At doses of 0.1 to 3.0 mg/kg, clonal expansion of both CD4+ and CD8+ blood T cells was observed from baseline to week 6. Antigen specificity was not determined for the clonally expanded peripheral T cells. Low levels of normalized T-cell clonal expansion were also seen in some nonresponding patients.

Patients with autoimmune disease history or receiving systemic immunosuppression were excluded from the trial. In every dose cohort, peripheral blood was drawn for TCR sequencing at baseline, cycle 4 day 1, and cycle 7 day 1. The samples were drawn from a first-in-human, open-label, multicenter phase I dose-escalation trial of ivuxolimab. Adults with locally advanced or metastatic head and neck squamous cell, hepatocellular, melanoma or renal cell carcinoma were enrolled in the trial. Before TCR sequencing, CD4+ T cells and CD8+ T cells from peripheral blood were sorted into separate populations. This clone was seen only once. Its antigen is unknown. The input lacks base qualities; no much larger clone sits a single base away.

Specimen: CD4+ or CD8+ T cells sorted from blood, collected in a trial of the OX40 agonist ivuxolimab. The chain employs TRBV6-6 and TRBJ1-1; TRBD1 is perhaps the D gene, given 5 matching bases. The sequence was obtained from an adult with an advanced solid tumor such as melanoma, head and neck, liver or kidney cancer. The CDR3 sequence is CASTYEGRTEAFF. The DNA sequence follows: TGTGCCAGCACCTACGAGGGGAGGACTGAAGCTTTCTTT.